A selection of T cell receptor beta chains follows, all from one sample in a study of blood T cell repertoires in COVID-19. This table comes from immunoSEQ multiplex PCR, and its TCRdb copy is limited to in-frame clones, with some not included. The repertoire holds around 60,000 clones, with about nine tenths as singletons. The sequenced sample consisted of peripheral blood. Receptors were obtained from a woman aged 80 or older with acute or convalescent COVID-19. The CDR3 runs from the conserved cysteine through the conserved F or W. D genes are given only for firm matches. Only part of the rows carry a size: once, few, many, or a class if the clone is expanded.

v_gene	d_gene	j_gene	abundance	CDR3aa	CDR3nt
TRBV28	TRBD2	TRBJ2-1	.	CASSFGGREQFF	TGTGCCAGCAGTTTCGGGGGGAGAGAGCAGTTCTTC
TRBV5-1	.	TRBJ2-1	.	CASSFRGLTYNEQFF	TGCGCCAGCAGCTTTAGGGGACTTACCTACAATGAGCAGTTCTTC
TRBV18	.	TRBJ2-5	.	CASSRRDQETQYF	TGTGCCAGCTCACGCAGGGACCAAGAGACCCAGTACTTC
TRBV5-1	.	TRBJ1-4	.	CASSLVGRGPATNEKLFF	TGCGCCAGCAGCTTGGTGGGCAGGGGTCCAGCAACTAATGAAAAACTGTTTTTT
TRBV5-5	.	TRBJ1-2	.	CASSETGGYTF	TGTGCCAGCAGCGAGACGGGTGGCTACACCTTC
TRBV5-1	.	TRBJ2-1	.	CASSLRGGPSYNEQFF	TGCGCCAGCAGCTTGAGGGGGGGCCCGTCCTACAATGAGCAGTTCTTC
TRBV7-9	TRBD1	TRBJ1-5	.	CASSLDRINQPQHF	TGTGCCAGCAGCTTGGACAGGATCAATCAGCCCCAGCATTTT
TRBV19	TRBD2	TRBJ2-1	.	CASSKASGSGEQFF	TGTGCCAGTAGTAAGGCTAGCGGGAGTGGTGAGCAGTTCTTC
TRBV7-2	.	TRBJ1-1	.	CASSLWEGTEAFF	TGTGCCAGCAGCTTATGGGAGGGGACTGAAGCTTTCTTT
TRBV18	.	TRBJ1-1	once	CASSWGPAMNTEAFF	TGTGCCAGCTCATGGGGGCCGGCTATGAACACTGAAGCTTTCTTT
TRBV11-2	TRBD1	TRBJ2-7	.	CASSYGTDYEQYF	TGTGCCAGCAGCTACGGGACAGACTACGAGCAGTACTTC
TRBV5-1	.	TRBJ1-4	.	CASSLAGGDEKLFF	TGCGCCAGCAGCTTGGCCGGGGGGGATGAAAAACTGTTTTTT
TRBV19	.	TRBJ1-3	.	CASSTSLSGNTIYF	TGTGCCAGTAGTACCTCCTTATCTGGAAACACCATATATTTT
TRBV6-2/TRBV6-3	TRBD2	TRBJ2-7	once	CASSYSTAGGPAYEQYF	TGTGCCAGCAGTTACTCGACAGCGGGAGGGCCCGCCTACGAGCAGTACTTC
TRBV18	TRBD2	TRBJ2-7	once	CASSPPMTSVSYEQYF	TGTGCCAGCTCACCACCGATGACTAGCGTCTCCTACGAGCAGTACTTC
TRBV11-2	.	TRBJ1-2	.	CASSDRAQGSGGYTF	TGTGCCAGCAGCGATCGGGCGCAGGGGTCGGGCGGCTACACCTTC
TRBV6-6	TRBD2	TRBJ2-5	.	CASSYSGGGSSETQYF	TGTGCCAGCAGTTACTCGGGCGGGGGATCGTCAGAGACCCAGTACTTC
TRBV21-1	.	TRBJ1-2	.	CATPPRGHGYTF	TGTGCCACCCCGCCTAGGGGGCATGGCTACACCTTC
TRBV7-9	.	TRBJ2-7	.	CASSLEGVYEQYF	TGTGCCAGCAGCTTAGAAGGAGTATACGAGCAGTACTTC
TRBV4-2	.	TRBJ1-4	.	CASSQVQGLGNEKLFF	TGTGCCAGCAGCCAAGTTCAGGGGCTGGGTAATGAAAAACTGTTTTTT
TRBV5-6	.	TRBJ1-2	.	CASRGQLANYGYTF	TGTGCCAGCAGAGGACAGCTAGCTAACTATGGCTACACCTTC
TRBV6-5	TRBD2	TRBJ2-1	.	CASSLAGSSYNEQFF	TGTGCCAGCAGCTTAGCGGGTTCTTCCTACAATGAGCAGTTCTTC
TRBV5-6	TRBD2	TRBJ2-1	.	CASSLETDSGIYNEQFF	TGTGCCAGCAGCTTGGAAACGGATAGCGGGATATACAATGAACAGTTCTTC
TRBV5-1	.	TRBJ2-3	.	CASTLISSADTQYF	TGCGCCAGCACCCTTATCTCTAGCGCTGATACGCAGTATTTT
TRBV28	TRBD2	TRBJ2-7	.	CASSPAGGLAYEQYF	TGTGCCAGCAGTCCAGCGGGAGGTTTAGCCTACGAGCAGTACTTC
TRBV2	.	TRBJ1-1	.	CASSGHRNTEAFF	TGTGCCAGCAGTGGACACAGGAACACTGAAGCTTTCTTT
TRBV5-1	.	TRBJ1-2	.	CASSTDINYGYTF	TGCGCCAGCAGTACGGACATTAACTATGGCTACACCTTC